This record covers a single T cell receptor (beta chain). There is no known antigen for this receptor. No clone much larger than this one lies a single base away; base qualities are absent. The sample is drawn from a study of beta chain features in type 1 diabetes (dated by TCRdb to 2017 to 2018). Context from the whole study: Patients and healthy donors did not differ in mean age, gender distribution, total cell number or subset yield. A total of 107,917,701 sorted cells were examined across all samples, and RNA yield correlated strongly with the number of cells per subset. In the study, recently diagnosed type 1 diabetes patients and matched healthy donors were compared on the TCRB repertoires of their sorted circulating CD4+ T cell subsets. Whereas all 28 donors provided naive and central memory subsets, regulatory and stem cell-like memory subsets were isolated from just 8 patients and roughly 8 healthy donors.

The High Capacity cDNA Reverse Transcription Kit was used to reverse transcribe all of the isolated RNA, meaning that expressed TCRB transcripts were what got sequenced. Deep immunoSEQ sequencing was performed on naive, central memory and regulatory T cell samples, with an average of about 4 million total reads per sample. Sorted cells were lysed in RLT buffer and RNA was extracted with DNase-treated RNeasy Micro or Mini kits, depending on cell number. To prevent cross-contamination, every cell subset was processed on its own, while patient and healthy donor samples were processed together. TCRB sequences were amplified from cDNA with the immunoSEQ multiplex PCR, producing 87-bp fragments spanning the CDR3 region. Sequencing of the amplicons was done on the Illumina HiSeq platform. Turning to the authors' computational methods: PCR bias was corrected computationally using synthetic template baselines, and reads within Hamming distance 2 were collapsed, with unmergeable singletons discarded. Reads were aligned against IMGT to assign V, D and J genes, CDR3 length and insertions or deletions at six rearrangement sites. Clonotype counts were normalized to sorted cell number within each subset before computing true diversity and Gini coefficients with the tcR R package. The overlap coefficient, calculated on TCRB nucleotide sequences, was used to quantify repertoire sharing. Out-of-frame TCRB sequences from naive cells were analyzed as a proxy for the pre-selection repertoire. What TCRdb holds here is the immuneACCESS table cut down to in-frame rearrangements. Part of the clones is not present; checked against another copy, under half of the missing clones reflect an unresolved V gene, and the others are unexplained. The V and J calls and the clone size are those of that table, but D and trimming were determined from the DNA. The sample table contains hundreds of thousands of clones; only one count was recorded for 11% to 15% of them. The ten largest clones take up 0.035% to 0.04% of the sample.

Measured from the cysteine to the phenylalanine, the CDR3 is 13 residues long. CDR3 DNA is the only sequence kept; it has 39 bases, read in frame from the first base. CDR1 and CDR2 are drawn from the germline V gene: SNHLY, FYNNEI. V sheds 6 bases and J sheds 7 bases, leaving 16 bases between their ends. Each donor gave one peripheral blood draw, roughly 110 mL on average, collected into heparinised tubes. A BD FACSAria II and a panel including CD45RO, CCR7, CD25, CD127, CD95 and CD27 were used to sort naive, central memory, regulatory and stem cell-like memory CD4+ T cells. Purity was above 95% for every sorted population. PBMCs were separated immediately by Lymphoprep density gradient centrifugation and were stained directly, without being cultured. Samples were stained and sorted in pairs, with one healthy donor and one patient per experiment, so that batch effects were minimized. The investigation overall reported the following: Sequencing cDNA rather than genomic DNA could over-represent highly expressing activated cells, although activation and CD3 levels did not differ between groups. Type 1 diabetes patients showed a moderate but significant shortening of TCRB CDR3 length in all four CD4+ subsets. At VDJ recombination sites, patients with type 1 diabetes made fewer insertions and deleted more nucleotides, a pattern implying thymic rearrangement abnormalities. Because small numbers of individuals were included in the HLA sub-analyses, any influence of HLA type on TCRB rearrangement was left unresolved. Naive, central memory and regulatory TCRB repertoires appeared to be more alike among patients than among healthy donors. PCR may preferentially amplify shorter templates, but because patient and control samples were amplified and corrected together, any resulting skew would affect both groups equally.

Sequencing was performed on naive CD4+ T cells from blood. This specimen's cell subset or site label, per the study, means: true naive CD4+ T cells. This sequence was found in a man aged 18 to 29 with type 1 diabetes. The chain employs TRBV2 and TRBJ2-7, with TRBD2 perhaps the D gene, on 6 matching bases. CDR3 region: CASRWDSTGEQYF. The sequence in DNA is TGTGCCAGCAGGTGGGACTCCACGGGAGAGCAGTACTTC.